The 10 T cell receptor beta chains reported below all come from one sample, sequenced in a study of blood T cells in healthy people across ages. Using a J-beta primer mix together with a sample-barcoded 5' primer, a second PCR was run for about 6 to 11 cycles. TCRdb ran MiXCR on the 5' RACE reads and lists one entry per CDR3 protein. The table includes around 2 million distinct CDR3 sequences, 30% to 40% detected once. The source material was blood. Source of these receptors: a human donor in good health.

This chain connects TRBV15 to TRBJ2-1; 9 bases match TRBD2. Germline values: CDR1 LNHNV, CDR2 YYDKDF (reference sequence). V lost 6 bases to trimming and J lost 10 bases; unmatched junction nucleotides: 25. CDR3 length: 19 residues. The CDR3 here is CATSFFGGGGFGIGNEQFF. The DNA for the CDR3 is TGTGCCACCAGTTTTTTCGGCGGGGGGGGCTTTGGTATCGGCAACGAGCAGTTCTTC.

Comments on this clonotype: One end of the junction varies from germline; a read error may be responsible. The chain carries TRBV3-1 and TRBJ1-5; D is unclear. Germline V gene data show CDR1 as LGHDT and CDR2 as YNNKEL (reference sequence). CDR3 size: 15 residues. The CDR3 DNA reads TGTACCAGCAGCCAAGATATATCGAGGGTTCAGCCCCAGCATTTT. It codes for CTSSQDISRVQPQHF.

The V and J genes are TRBV9 and TRBJ1-1; D gene uncertain. The CDR3 spans 14 residues. Trimming removed 0 bases from V and 11 bases from J, with 17 bases in between. Germline V gives CDR1 SGDLS, CDR2 YYNGEE. This CDR3 is CASSVGTSRVMAFF. The DNA of the CDR3 is TGTGCCAGCAGCGTAGGGACTTCAAGGGTAATGGCTTTCTTT.

J is TRBJ2-7 and V is TRBV4-1; a weak D match, TRBD2 (6 bases). Germline assignment: CDR1 MGHRA and CDR2 YSYEKL. The V end lost 1 base, the J end lost 0 bases, and 13 bases lay between the germline ends. The CDR3 loop spans 16 amino acids. For the CDR3, the DNA is TGCGCCAGCAGCCAAGCTCAGGGCGGGGCCTCCTACGAGCAGTACTTC. As protein: CASSQAQGGASYEQYF.

V is TRBV20-1 and J is TRBJ2-7; D is unclear. V was pared by 1 base and J by 0 bases, with 10 bases between. The germline V gene has CDR1 DFQATT and CDR2 SNEGSKA (reference sequence). The CDR3 is 14 amino acids. Here the CDR3 DNA reads TGCAGTGCTAGAGGTCTGGATAGCTCCTACGAGCAGTACTTC. This codes for CSARGLDSSYEQYF.

The chain couples TRBV29-1 to TRBJ1-5; the match to TRBD1 covers 8 bases. The CDR3 length is 13 residues. Trimming at V came to 3 bases and at J to 6 bases, leaving 4 bases not matched to a gene. In germline, CDR1 is SQVTM, CDR2 ANQGSEA. CDR3 protein: CSVDGQGGQPQHF. The CDR3 DNA is TGCAGCGTTGATGGACAGGGAGGTCAGCCCCAGCATTTT.

This clonotype was found a few times. The chain is built from TRBV20-1 and TRBJ1-2, with 7 positions matching TRBD1. With 6 bases clipped from V and 1 base from J, the junction kept 8 bases outside the gene matches. Germline lookup yields CDR1 DFQATT and CDR2 SNEGSKA (reference sequence). The CDR3 has 14 amino acids. This CDR3 is CSAEKGQFNYGYTF. The CDR3 DNA follows: TGCAGTGCGGAAAAGGGACAGTTTAACTATGGCTACACCTTC.

CDR3 in amino acids: CSVPARTTTGTQYF. The CDR3 coding sequence is TGCAGCGTTCCGGCCCGGACCACGACGGGTACGCAGTATTTT. The V call is TRBV29-1, the J call TRBJ2-3; no definite D call. V was shortened by 5 bases and J by 8 bases, with 20 bases between the two germline ends. Per germline, CDR1 SQVTM and CDR2 ANQGSEA. This CDR3 comprises 14 residues.

V and J are TRBV28 and TRBJ2-7; TRBD1 agrees at 8 bases. CDR3 size: 15 residues. Germline CDR1 is MDHEN and CDR2 is SYDVKM. V dropped 7 bases and J dropped 0; count of bases not matched to a gene: 8. CDR3 in amino acids: CASTTLTGDSYEQYF. CDR3 DNA sequence: TGTGCCAGCACCACTCTGACAGGGGACTCCTACGAGCAGTACTTC. The entire variable domain, with the rest obtained from reference TRBV28 and TRBJ2-7, is as follows: DVKVTQSSRYLVKRTGEKVFLECVQDMDHENMFWYRQDPGLGLRLIYFSYDVKMKEKGDIPEGYSVSREKKERFSLILESASTNQTSMYLCASTTLTGDSYEQYFGPGTRLTVT.

This clonotype showed up just a few times. The rearrangement uses TRBV20-1 and TRBJ2-7; 7 nucleotides agree with TRBD1. Trimming took 0 bases from V and 6 from J; bases not matched to a gene: 14. CDR3 length: 16 residues. The germline V gene has CDR1 DFQATT and CDR2 SNEGSKA (reference sequence). CDR3 sequence (DNA): TGCAGTGCTAGAGATCCACGGACAGGTGTTCAGTCCGAGCAGTACTTC. Translating gives CSARDPRTGVQSEQYF.